A single sample gave rise to the 5 T cell receptor beta chains below, sequenced in a study of OX40 agonist ivuxolimab in advanced cancers. Using immunoSEQ multiplex PCR, the repertoire was profiled, and TCRdb retains in-frame clones only, with some absent. The sample comprises more than 45,000 clones, approximately 90% of which are singletons, and 3.5% to 4% rests with the top ten. The starting material was CD4+ or CD8+ T cells sorted from blood, obtained in a trial of the OX40 agonist ivuxolimab. The receptors come from an adult with an advanced solid tumor such as melanoma, head and neck, liver or kidney cancer.

This rearrangement joins TRBV29-1 to TRBJ1-1; D may be TRBD1 (6 bases). Trimming removed 6 bases from V and 7 bases from J, with 18 bases in between. Germline V gene lookup returns CDR1 SQVTM and CDR2 ANQGSEA. The CDR3 is made up of 13 amino acids. The CDR3 nucleotides read TGCAGCGTAAGCCCCGGGACAAACCTTGAAGCTTTCTTT. Translated, it gives CSVSPGTNLEAFF.

V is TRBV30 and J is TRBJ2-1; tentative D call: TRBD2 (6 bases). CDR1 and CDR2 from the germline V gene are GTSNPN and SVGIG (reference sequence). V lost 6 bases to trimming and J lost 10 bases, with 22 bases between them. The CDR3 spans 14 residues. CDR3: CACLPGLGSGEQFF. The DNA for the CDR3 is TGTGCCTGCCTGCCAGGACTTGGTAGCGGAGAGCAGTTCTTC. The variable domain in full, completed from reference TRBV30 and TRBJ2-1, reads SQTIHQWPATLVQPVGSPLSLECTVEGTSNPNLYWYRQAAGRGLQLLFYSVGIGQISSEVPQNLSASRPQDRQFILSSKKLLLSDSGFYLCACLPGLGSGEQFFGPGTRLTVL.

The V gene is TRBV4-1, the J gene TRBJ2-7; 10 positions agree with TRBD1. This CDR3 region has 16 residues. Per germline, CDR1 MGHRA and CDR2 YSYEKL. V lost 0 bases and J lost 3; bases outside the gene matches: 5. CDR3 amino acids: CASSQEGDRGYYEQYF. CDR3 coding DNA: TGCGCCAGCAGCCAAGAGGGGGACAGGGGATACTACGAGCAGTACTTC.

The CDR3 spells CASSGTSTNEKLFF. The CDR3 nucleotides are TGTGCCAGTAGTGGGACATCAACTAATGAAAAACTGTTTTTT. The V gene is TRBV19, the J gene TRBJ1-4, with D perhaps matching TRBD1 (6 bases). The CDR3 is 14 residues long. Germline CDR1 LNHDA, CDR2 SQIVND (reference sequence). V was shortened by 5 bases and J by 0 bases, with 7 bases between the two germline ends.

This chain uses TRBV27 with TRBJ2-7; 10 bases align to TRBD1. Germline CDR1 is MNHEY and CDR2 is SMNVEV (reference sequence). This CDR3 has 16 residues. V lost 0 bases, J lost 6 bases, and 8 bases stayed unmatched. The CDR3 DNA sequence: TGTGCCAGCAGTTTATCCGGCGGGACAGGGGTGAGCGAGCAGTACTTC. Protein product: CASSLSGGTGVSEQYF.